A single sample gave rise to the 22 T cell receptor beta chains below, sequenced in a study of T cell responses to AZD1222 COVID-19 vaccine. Clones were sequenced by immunoSEQ multiplex PCR, and TCRdb holds only the in-frame ones, with some missing. The table has 150,000 to 200,000 clones, 85% to 90% seen once. This sample comprised peripheral blood, obtained 28 days after the second dose of the MenACWY control vaccine. The receptors come from an adult who received the MenACWY meningococcal vaccine as a control.

The chain uses TRBV2 and TRBJ2-7; 12 positions match TRBD2. The CDR3 is 16 residues long. The V gene's germline CDR1 is SNHLY and CDR2 FYNNEI. V lost 7 bases, J lost 5 bases, and 12 bases stayed unmatched. CDR3: CASTTVRTSGMNEQYF. In DNA, the CDR3 is TGTGCCAGCACCACGGTTCGGACTAGCGGGATGAACGAGCAGTACTTC.

V usage is TRBV7-9 and J usage is TRBJ2-1; D is undetermined. CDR3 length: 12 residues. V was shortened by 2 bases and J by 10 bases, with 9 bases between the two germline ends. Germline CDR1 SEHNR, CDR2 FQNEAQ (reference sequence). The CDR3 region is CASSLPPGEQFF. In DNA, the CDR3 is TGTGCCAGCAGCTTACCCCCCGGGGAGCAGTTCTTC.

The J gene is TRBJ2-1, the V gene TRBV28; 8 nucleotides match TRBD2. V was pared by 4 bases and J by 2 bases, with 7 bases of the junction left unmatched. Germline V gene lookup returns CDR1 MDHEN and CDR2 SYDVKM. The CDR3 extends over 16 amino acids. CDR3 DNA sequence: TGTGCCAGCAGTTCCCCGACTAGCGAGACCTACAATGAGCAGTTCTTC. Amino acids: CASSSPTSETYNEQFF. Full variable domain (rest looked up from reference TRBV28 and TRBJ2-1): DVKVTQSSRYLVKRTGEKVFLECVQDMDHENMFWYRQDPGLGLRLIYFSYDVKMKEKGDIPEGYSVSREKKERFSLILESASTNQTSMYLCASSSPTSETYNEQFFGPGTRLTVL.

In the case of this clone: This same CDR3 is encoded by further DNA sequences in the sample. The V gene is TRBV28, the J gene TRBJ2-7; D remains unclear. CDR3 length equals 11 residues. In germline, CDR1 is MDHEN, CDR2 SYDVKM. Trimming stripped 6 bases from V and 0 bases from J, with 3 bases between. This CDR3 is CASSISYEQYF. CDR3 nucleotide sequence: TGTGCCAGCAGCATCTCCTACGAGCAGTACTTC. The whole variable domain, remainder taken from reference TRBV28 and TRBJ2-7, is DVKVTQSSRYLVKRTGEKVFLECVQDMDHENMFWYRQDPGLGLRLIYFSYDVKMKEKGDIPEGYSVSREKKERFSLILESASTNQTSMYLCASSISYEQYFGPGTRLTVT.

The chain joins TRBV20-1 to TRBJ2-1; D is ambiguous. The CDR3 runs 14 residues. Germline V gene lookup returns CDR1 DFQATT and CDR2 SNEGSKA (reference sequence). V was clipped by 4 bases and J by 2 bases, with 12 bases between them. CDR3 DNA: TGCAGTGCTATTGACAAACCCCCCTACAATGAGCAGTTCTTC. As protein: CSAIDKPPYNEQFF.

This clone was counted a few times. The chain has TRBV15 and TRBJ1-3, with 7 bases lining up with TRBD1. Losses at the gene ends were 5 bases for V and 0 bases for J; bases not matched to a gene: 10. CDR1 is LNHNV, CDR2 YYDKDF, per germline (reference sequence). The CDR3 runs 17 residues. The CDR3 reads CATSPRTGTYSGNTIYF. For the CDR3, the DNA is TGTGCCACCAGCCCACGGACAGGCACCTACTCTGGAAACACCATATATTTT.

The chain has TRBV15 and TRBJ1-2; D is ambiguous. Per germline, CDR1 LNHNV and CDR2 YYDKDF (reference sequence). Trimming stripped 0 bases from V and 8 bases from J, with 7 bases between. The CDR3 totals 12 residues. The CDR3, as DNA: TGTGCCACCAGCAGAGATTCCGGGGGCTACACCTTC. Translating it yields CATSRDSGGYTF. Filled out from reference TRBV15 and TRBJ1-2, the complete variable domain reads DAMVIQNPRYQVTQFGKPVTLSCSQTLNHNVMYWYQQKSSQAPKLLFHYYDKDFNNEADTPDNFQSRRPNTSFCFLDIRSPGLGDTAMYLCATSRDSGGYTFGSGTRLTVV.

The V and J genes are TRBV28 and TRBJ1-2; 8 bases match TRBD1. Germline lookup yields CDR1 MDHEN and CDR2 SYDVKM. The V gene end was trimmed by 2 bases and the J gene end by 13 bases; junction bases not matched to a gene: 21. CDR3 length: 17 residues. CDR3 loop: CASSLLTGGVFSLRPTF. DNA of the CDR3: TGTGCCAGCAGTTTACTTACAGGGGGGGTGTTTAGCCTTCGGCCCACCTTC.

The chain employs TRBV30 and TRBJ1-4, with 7 bases fitting TRBD1. The CDR3 spans 14 residues. Germline V gene sequence: CDR1 GTSNPN, CDR2 SVGIG (reference sequence). V was pared by 3 bases and J by 2 bases, with 3 bases of the junction left unmatched. As DNA, the CDR3 is TGTGCCTGGAGCATACAGGGGACTAATGAAAAACTGTTTTTT. It specifies CAWSIQGTNEKLFF.

The V and J genes are TRBV6-2 or TRBV6-3 and TRBJ1-5, with 8 bases matching TRBD1. The CDR3 consists of 17 residues. The V gene's germline CDR1 is MNHEY and CDR2 SVGEGT. Losses at the gene ends were 5 bases for V and 4 bases for J; bases not matched to a gene: 13. CDR3 sequence: CASSKVDRVWMNQPQHF. The CDR3 DNA reads TGTGCCAGCAGTAAAGTGGACAGGGTATGGATGAATCAGCCCCAGCATTTT.

The chain joins TRBV28 to TRBJ2-1, with 7 positions matching TRBD2. V was pared by 5 bases and J by 9 bases, with 10 bases of the junction left unmatched. CDR3 length equals 14 residues. Per the germline V gene, CDR1 is MDHEN and CDR2 is SYDVKM. The CDR3: CASSMGRELGEQFF. Written as DNA, the CDR3 is TGTGCCAGCAGTATGGGGCGGGAGTTAGGTGAGCAGTTCTTC.

This rearrangement joins TRBV5-1 to TRBJ2-3; 8 bases fit TRBD1. Germline CDR1 reads SGHRS; CDR2 reads YFSETQ. The CDR3 is 15 amino acids. Trimming cost V 0 bases and J 4 bases; bases outside gene matches: 4. CDR3 sequence reads: CASSLGRTGPDTQYF. The CDR3 nucleotides read TGCGCCAGCAGCTTGGGACGGACAGGGCCAGATACGCAGTATTTT.

V gene TRBV9 combines with J gene TRBJ1-5; the D is unclear. The V gene lost 4 bases and the J gene lost 6 bases, with 14 bases spanning the gap. CDR1 SGDLS and CDR2 YYNGEE come from the germline V gene. The CDR3 sequence is 14 residues long. The CDR3 nucleotides read TGTGCCAGCAGCTCTGGACTGGGTAGTCAGCCCCAGCATTTT. It specifies CASSSGLGSQPQHF.

The chain recombines TRBV6-5 with TRBJ1-1, with D hard to call. CDR3 length: 14 amino acids. Trimming took 0 bases from V and 5 from J, leaving 10 bases between them. Germline V gives CDR1 MNHEY, CDR2 SVGAGI. CDR3 in DNA: TGTGCCAGCAGTTACTCCGAGGTGGGTACTGAAGCTTTCTTT. Residues: CASSYSEVGTEAFF.

V usage is TRBV6-5 and J usage is TRBJ1-3; D gene uncertain. Germline assignment: CDR1 MNHEY and CDR2 SVGAGI. Deletions cut 0 bases from V and 0 bases from J, with 6 bases between. This CDR3 is built from 15 residues. CDR3 bases: TGTGCCAGCAGTTACTCGGTCTTCTCTGGAAACACCATATATTTT. As protein: CASSYSVFSGNTIYF.

The rearrangement links TRBV9 to TRBJ1-1; 10 bases align to TRBD1. The V segment lost 3 bases and the J segment 5 bases; nucleotides outside the gene matches: 4. Per the germline V gene, CDR1 is SGDLS and CDR2 is YYNGEE. This CDR3 is built from 14 residues. The DNA of the CDR3 is TGTGCCAGCAGCGCCTGGGACAGGGGAACTGAAGCTTTCTTT. Translated, it gives CASSAWDRGTEAFF.

This clone was seen a few times. The CDR3 region has the DNA TGTGCCAGCAGTTACTCGCTAAGGGGGCTGAGAGCCTACGAGCAGTACTTC. As protein: CASSYSLRGLRAYEQYF. V gene TRBV6-2 or TRBV6-3 combines with J gene TRBJ2-7, with 7 bases matching TRBD1. CDR3 size: 17 residues. V shed 0 bases and J 2 bases; nucleotides not matched to a gene: 10. CDR1 MNHEY and CDR2 SVGEGT come from the germline V gene.

J is TRBJ2-7 and V is TRBV7-6; 15 bases line up with TRBD2. Germline trimming cut 2 bases from V and 2 bases from J; bases unmatched to any gene: 4. Germline V gene lookup returns CDR1 SGHVS and CDR2 FNYEAQ. The CDR3 runs to 17 residues. In DNA form, the CDR3 reads TGTGCCAGCAGCTTACAGGGACTAGCGGGAGGCCCCTACGAGCAGTACTTC. This sequence encodes CASSLQGLAGGPYEQYF. The full variable domain, its missing parts supplied by reference TRBV7-6 and TRBJ2-7, is GAGVSQSPRYKVTKRGQDVALRCDPISGHVSLYWYRQALGQGPEFLTYFNYEAQQDKSGLPNDRFSAERPEGSISTLTIQRTEQRDSAMYRCASSLQGLAGGPYEQYFGPGTRLTVT.

The J gene is TRBJ1-6, the V gene TRBV30, with D tentatively TRBD1 (6 bases). The CDR3 has 13 amino acids. Germline CDR1 is GTSNPN and CDR2 is SVGIG (reference sequence). Trimming stripped 5 bases from V and 8 bases from J, with 13 bases between. CDR3 in DNA: TGTGCCTGGCGGGACACGACACATTCACCCCTCCACTTT. It is translated as CAWRDTTHSPLHF. The variable domain in full, completed from reference TRBV30 and TRBJ1-6, reads SQTIHQWPATLVQPVGSPLSLECTVEGTSNPNLYWYRQAAGRGLQLLFYSVGIGQISSEVPQNLSASRPQDRQFILSSKKLLLSDSGFYLCAWRDTTHSPLHFGNGTRLTVT.

The chain's CDR3 is CASSPKPGQGRNQPQHF. Here the CDR3 DNA reads TGTGCCAGCAGCCCGAAGCCGGGACAGGGTAGAAATCAGCCCCAGCATTTT. This chain joins TRBV7-2 and TRBJ1-5; 9 bases align to TRBD1. The CDR3 has 17 amino acids. Unmatched junction bases numbered 12, after V lost 5 bases and J lost 4 bases. Germline CDR1 reads SGHTA; CDR2 reads FQGNSA.

This clone occurred a few times. CDR3 bases: TGCAGTGCTACCCCTCGCGGGGAGCTGTTTTTT. As protein: CSATPRGELFF. The chain uses TRBV20-1 and TRBJ2-2; D remains ambiguous. Deletions cut 4 bases from V and 7 bases from J, with 7 bases between. Germline lookup yields CDR1 DFQATT and CDR2 SNEGSKA (reference sequence). The CDR3 length is 11 residues.

The V and J genes are TRBV6-1 and TRBJ2-7; 11 bases match TRBD1. CDR1 is MNHNS, CDR2 SASEGT, per germline. This CDR3 contains 16 residues. J lost 3 bases, V lost 4 bases, and 8 bases had no gene match. CDR3 sequence reads: CASSVSTGTGGYEQYF. The DNA of the CDR3 is TGTGCCAGCAGTGTATCAACCGGGACAGGGGGCTACGAGCAGTACTTC.